A selection of T cell receptor beta chains follows, all from one sample in a study of blood T cell repertoires in COVID-19. Data came from immunoSEQ multiplex PCR; TCRdb stores just in-frame clones and leaves some out. Of over 140,000 clones listed, about 80% are singletons. The source material was peripheral blood. Source of these receptors: a woman aged 55-70 years with acute or convalescent COVID-19. The CDR3 runs from the conserved cysteine through the conserved F or W. A D gene is named only where the DNA matches it firmly. Only some rows state a clone size, as once, few, many or a class for expanded clones.

>TRBV4-1|TRBJ1-2|few|-
TGCGCCAGCAGCCAAGTGGGCAGGGCTGGCTACACCTTC
CASSQVGRAGYTF
>TRBV5-1|TRBJ2-2|-|TRBD1
TGCGCCAGCAGCTCGCAGCCCCTAGGGGGCGTTTTCACCGGGGAGCTGTTTTTT
CASSSQPLGGVFTGELFF
>TRBV28|TRBJ2-1|-|-
TGTGCCAGCAGTCATCCGGTATACGAGGGCAATGAGCAGTTCTTC
CASSHPVYEGNEQFF
>TRBV6-1|TRBJ2-7|-|TRBD1
TGTGCCAGCAGTGAAGGCGCCGGGACAGCTCTTTCCTACGAGCAGTACTTC
CASSEGAGTALSYEQYF
>TRBV29-1|TRBJ1-4|-|-
TGCAGCGTGGCTTCTGGGACATGGAACGAAAAACTGTTTTTT
CSVASGTWNEKLFF
>TRBV7-3|TRBJ2-1|-|TRBD2
TGTGCCAGCAGCTTAACAGGACTAGGTTACAATGAGCAGTTCTTC
CASSLTGLGYNEQFF
>TRBV27|TRBJ2-7|once|TRBD1
TGTGCCAGCAGACTAACCGGGACAGGGGGCGCAACCTACGAGCAGTACTTC
CASRLTGTGGATYEQYF
>TRBV6-6|TRBJ2-1|-|-
TGTGCCAGCAGTCCTAAACCGCTCGAAAGCTCCTACAATGAGCAGTTCTTC
CASSPKPLESSYNEQFF
>TRBV6-6|TRBJ1-1|once|TRBD1
TGTGCCAGCAGTCGGGACAGGGTTACTGAAGCTTTCTTT
CASSRDRVTEAFF
>TRBV25-1|TRBJ2-1|-|-
TGTGCCAGCAGTGTCTACGCGGAGCAGTTCTTC
CASSVYAEQFF
>TRBV7-9|TRBJ1-5|-|-
TGTGCCAGCAGCGTCGACAGGCCACCCGCGCCCCAGCATTTT
CASSVDRPPAPQHF
>TRBV18|TRBJ1-2|-|-
TGTGCCAGCTCACCAAACGCCGGCGGGGGCTATGGCTACACCTTC
CASSPNAGGGYGYTF
>TRBV7-2|TRBJ1-6|-|-
TGTGCCAGCAGCTTAGACCCAGGCACAGGGAATTCACCCCTCCACTTT
CASSLDPGTGNSPLHF
>TRBV29-1|TRBJ2-1|-|TRBD2
TGCAGCGTCGGACTAGCGGGAGACTTTAAAACTCGCAATGAGCAGTTCTTC
CSVGLAGDFKTRNEQFF
>TRBV6-5|TRBJ2-3|-|-
TGTGCCAGCACTTATGCGGATGCGCAGTATTTT
CASTYADAQYF
>TRBV19|TRBJ1-2|-|TRBD1
TGTGCCAGTTTGGACAGGCTCTATGGCTACACCTTC
CASLDRLYGYTF
>TRBV6-5|TRBJ2-7|-|-
TGTGCCAGCAGTCTCCGGGGTGGTTCCTACGAGCAGTACTTC
CASSLRGGSYEQYF
>TRBV10-1|TRBJ2-1|-|TRBD1
TGCGCCAGCAGTGAGTCGGGACAGGGGGCGAAGCAGTTCTTC
CASSESGQGAKQFF
>TRBV19|TRBJ1-5|-|-
TGTGCCAGTAGTATAGATAACCAGTATCAGCCCCAGCATTTT
CASSIDNQYQPQHF
>TRBV6-5|TRBJ1-2|-|TRBD1
TGTGCCAGCAGCCGTTACCAGGGGGCCTATGGCTACACCTTC
CASSRYQGAYGYTF
>TRBV7-9|TRBJ2-7|-|-
TGTGCCAGCAGCTCCAACTACGAGCAGTACTTC
CASSSNYEQYF
>TRBV4-1|TRBJ2-5|-|-
TGCGCCAGCAGCCAAGTGCCCTCTAGCGTACAAGAGACCCAGTACTTC
CASSQVPSSVQETQYF
>TRBV18|TRBJ1-1|-|TRBD1
TGTGCCAGCTCACCACCGTCAGGGGGGCCTAGGACTGAAGCTTTCTTT
CASSPPSGGPRTEAFF
>TRBV7-2|TRBJ2-5|-|-
TGTGCCAGCAGCTTAGTAGCTAGCTCAGAGACCCAGTACTTC
CASSLVASSETQYF
>TRBV2|TRBJ2-1|once|-
TGTGCCAGCAGGCGGGATTTTCCCTACAATGAGCAGTTCTTC
CASRRDFPYNEQFF
>TRBV6-5|TRBJ1-1|once|TRBD1
TGTGCCAGCAGGATACAGGGGGCAGGGGCTGAAGCTTTCTTT
CASRIQGAGAEAFF
>TRBV3-1/TRBV3-2|TRBJ2-3|-|TRBD1
TGTGCCAGCAGCTCCACCCGGACAGGGGGCGCAGATACGCAGTATTTT
CASSSTRTGGADTQYF
>TRBV5-3|TRBJ1-3|-|-
TGTGCCAGAAGCCGATTTTTGGTGAGCTCTGGAAACACCATATATTTT
CARSRFLVSSGNTIYF
>TRBV7-2|TRBJ1-2|-|-
TGTGCCAGCAGCTTAGAGCAGGGCGGCTATGGCTACACCTTC
CASSLEQGGYGYTF
>TRBV7-3|TRBJ1-2|few|-
TGTGCCAGCAGCCCAACACCCGGGACTGGGGTAGGCTACACCTTC
CASSPTPGTGVGYTF
>TRBV21-1|TRBJ1-5|few|-
TGTGCCAGCAGCAAAGAACAGGTTGACAATCAGCCCCAGCATTTT
CASSKEQVDNQPQHF
>TRBV2|TRBJ1-5|-|-
TGTGCCAGCTCGCCTCACAGGGAGGGCCAGCCCCAGCATTTT
CASSPHREGQPQHF
>TRBV6-5|TRBJ2-5|-|-
TGTGCCAGCAGTTCCCAAAGCCTTAGTTGGGAGACCCAGTACTTC
CASSSQSLSWETQYF
>TRBV28|TRBJ2-7|once|-
TGTGCCAGCAGTTCCACCACCTGGGACTCCGAAACGGCCCTTTACGAGCAGTACTTC
CASSSTTWDSETALYEQYF
>TRBV9|TRBJ2-7|-|-
TGTGCCAGCAGCGTAGATTCCGGGACAAGATACGAGCAGTACTTC
CASSVDSGTRYEQYF
>TRBV28|TRBJ2-2|-|-
TGTGCCAGCAGACCACAGGGATTAGTCGGGGAGCTGTTTTTT
CASRPQGLVGELFF
>TRBV19|TRBJ2-5|-|-
TGTGCCAGTAGTATCGGTACAGGGACCCAAGAGACCCAGTACTTC
CASSIGTGTQETQYF
>TRBV19|TRBJ2-7|-|-
TGTGCCAGTAGTGACAGGCAAGGCGACGAGCAGTACTTC
CASSDRQGDEQYF
>TRBV5-1|TRBJ2-2|-|-
TGCGCCAGCAGCTCCACAACAGACACCGGGGAGCTGTTTTTT
CASSSTTDTGELFF
>TRBV28|TRBJ2-3|-|TRBD2
TGTGCCAGCAGTTCTTTCGCGGGAGGTAAAGTTACGCAGTATTTT
CASSSFAGGKVTQYF
>TRBV27|TRBJ2-2|-|-
TGTACCAGCGGGCGGGTACAGCCCCGGGCCGGGGAGCTGTTTTTT
CTSGRVQPRAGELFF
>TRBV5-1|TRBJ2-1|-|-
TGCGCCAGCAGCTTGGTTCCAGGCTCCTACAATGAGCAGTTCTTC
CASSLVPGSYNEQFF
>TRBV19|TRBJ2-5|-|TRBD2
TGTGCCAGTAGTATCGGACTAGCGGGACTGGGGGAAGAGACCCAGTACTTC
CASSIGLAGLGEETQYF
>TRBV9|TRBJ1-2|-|-
TGTGCCAGCAGCTCTTCGGGAGGCGGCTACACCTTC
CASSSSGGGYTF
>TRBV28|TRBJ2-7|few|TRBD1
TGTGCCAGCTTTTCTGTTGGGGACAGGGAATACGAGCAGTACTTC
CASFSVGDREYEQYF